These T cell receptor beta chains were read from a single sample in a study of Graves' ophthalmopathy and Graves' hyperthyroidism. TCRdb reanalysed the multiplex PCR reads using MiXCR and keeps one entry per CDR3 protein. The repertoire consists of hundreds of thousands of distinct CDR3 sequences, with around a fifth occurring once and the leading ten covering 7.1%. The sequenced sample consisted of peripheral blood. These receptors were collected from a woman between 18 and 29 years old with stable Graves' hyperthyroidism. Some clones in this sample may be carry-over from other donors' samples. CDR3s include the opening cysteine and the closing phenylalanine or tryptophan. D genes are given only for firm matches. Clone size, where shown, is once, few, many, or a class for clones that have expanded.

d_call	clone_size	j_call	v_call	cdr3_length	cdr3_aa	cdr3_nt
-	many	TRBJ1-6	TRBV27	14	CASSFRDYNSPLHF	TGTGCCAGCAGTTTTAGGGACTATAATTCACCCCTCCACTTT
-	-	TRBJ2-7	TRBV11-2	17	CASSLRHGPTSFYEQYF	TGTGCCAGCAGCTTACGACACGGGCCTACTTCTTTCTACGAGCAGTACTTC
-	-	TRBJ1-1	TRBV5-1	16	CASSFRAGRMNTEAFF	TGCGCCAGCAGCTTTCGGGCAGGGCGGATGAACACTGAAGCTTTCTTT
TRBD2	few	TRBJ2-5	TRBV6-1	17	CASRSRTSGVYQETQYF	TGTGCCAGCAGATCCCGGACTAGCGGGGTGTACCAAGAGACCCAGTACTTC
-	many	TRBJ2-7	TRBV28	12	CASGLGHPKQYF	TGTGCCAGCGGCCTTGGGCATCCGAAGCAGTACTTC
-	many	TRBJ2-7	TRBV29-1	13	CSVEDSGGGEQYF	TGCAGCGTTGAAGATTCCGGGGGCGGGGAGCAGTACTTC
-	few	TRBJ2-7	TRBV15	13	CATSRVRGYEQYF	TGTGCCACCAGCAGAGTTAGGGGATACGAGCAGTACTTC
-	-	TRBJ2-7	TRBV11-1	16	CASSPIAGGPPWEQYF	TGTGCCAGCAGCCCGATAGCCGGCGGCCCTCCATGGGAGCAGTACTTC
TRBD2	-	TRBJ2-7	TRBV12-3/TRBV12-4	14	CASSFSGKSYEQYF	TGTGCCAGCAGTTTTAGCGGGAAATCCTACGAGCAGTACTTC
-	few	TRBJ2-7	TRBV25-1	15	CASSDTGTATYEQYF	TGTGCCAGCAGTGACACGGGGACGGCAACCTACGAGCAGTACTTC
TRBD1	-	TRBJ1-5	TRBV5-1	16	CASSLGGGGEGQPQHF	TGCGCCAGCAGCTTGGGCGGAGGGGGCGAAGGTCAGCCCCAGCATTTT
-	many	TRBJ1-1	TRBV9	14	CASSVGRVDTEAFF	TGTGCCAGCAGCGTAGGTCGGGTGGACACTGAAGCTTTCTTT
-	many	TRBJ1-1	TRBV19	15	CASSIGNWWDTEAFF	TGTGCCAGTAGTATAGGTAACTGGTGGGACACTGAAGCTTTCTTT
-	-	TRBJ2-5	TRBV20-1	13	CSARLGDEETQYF	TGCAGTGCTAGACTTGGCGATGAAGAGACCCAGTACTTC
TRBD1	few	TRBJ1-1	TRBV29-1	13	CSVLTGGWAEAFF	TGCAGCGTTCTGACAGGGGGCTGGGCTGAAGCTTTCTTT
-	-	TRBJ2-7	TRBV20-1	14	CSAGAGAERGEQYF	TGCAGTGCCGGAGCCGGCGCAGAGAGGGGCGAGCAGTACTTC
TRBD1	many	TRBJ2-5	TRBV30	16	CAWTQGTGGGHETQYF	TGTGCCTGGACCCAGGGGACAGGGGGCGGACACGAGACCCAGTACTTC
-	-	TRBJ1-2	TRBV19	14	CASSITITNYGYTF	TGTGCCAGTAGTATTACAATTACTAACTATGGCTACACCTTC
-	many	TRBJ2-7	TRBV6-1	13	CAIEPGLSYEQYF	TGTGCCATCGAACCGGGGTTGTCCTACGAGCAGTACTTC
-	many	TRBJ1-2	TRBV28	14	CASTSTGINYGYTF	TGTGCCAGCACCTCTACAGGGATTAACTATGGCTACACCTTC
-	-	TRBJ1-5	TRBV10-3	14	CAISDKWGAQPQHF	TGTGCCATCAGTGATAAGTGGGGCGCTCAGCCCCAGCATTTT
TRBD1	many	TRBJ1-1	TRBV10-3	15	CASRESGTGGTEAFF	TGTGCCAGCAGAGAGTCCGGGACAGGGGGCACTGAAGCTTTCTTT
TRBD1	-	TRBJ2-5	TRBV25-1	15	CASSDQGQTQETQYF	TGTGCCAGCAGTGACCAGGGACAGACCCAAGAGACCCAGTACTTC
-	-	TRBJ1-1	TRBV7-8	12	CASSLAEQEAFF	TGTGCCAGCAGCTTAGCAGAACAGGAAGCTTTCTTT
TRBD1	many	TRBJ2-5	TRBV7-2	13	CASSSGTVETQYF	TGTGCCAGCAGCTCAGGGACAGTGGAGACCCAGTACTTC
-	many	TRBJ2-3	TRBV6-1	18	CASSATRGTKISTDTQYF	TGTGCCAGCAGTGCAACGAGGGGGACTAAAATCAGCACAGATACGCAGTATTTT
-	many	TRBJ2-7	TRBV11-2	16	CASSLYSGRLTYEQYF	TGTGCCAGCAGCTTATACTCCGGACGATTGACCTACGAGCAGTACTTC
-	many	TRBJ2-6	TRBV5-1	16	CASSLGTDSGANVLTF	TGCGCCAGCAGCTTGGGGACAGACTCTGGGGCCAACGTCCTGACTTTC
-	many	TRBJ1-5	TRBV12-3/TRBV12-4	13	CASSPGPYQPQHF	TGTGCCAGCAGTCCAGGGCCCTATCAGCCCCAGCATTTT
-	many	TRBJ1-5	TRBV12-3/TRBV12-4	12	CASSSHLGPQHF	TGTGCCAGCAGTTCGCACCTGGGGCCCCAGCATTTT
-	many	TRBJ1-6	TRBV6-5	14	CASSYGGGNSPLHF	TGTGCCAGCAGTTACGGAGGAGGCAATTCACCCCTCCACTTT
-	many	TRBJ1-6	TRBV5-1	15	CASSLVDGSGSPLHF	TGCGCCAGCAGCTTGGTAGACGGGAGTGGTTCACCCCTCCACTTT
TRBD1	many	TRBJ1-1	TRBV7-9	12	CASSLATGVAFF	TGTGCCAGCAGCTTAGCGACAGGGGTAGCTTTCTTT
-	many	TRBJ1-1	TRBV12-3/TRBV12-4	16	CASEPVRAGAGTEAFF	TGTGCCAGCGAACCCGTCCGTGCTGGGGCGGGCACTGAAGCTTTCTTT
-	few	TRBJ1-2	TRBV4-1	15	CASSQTSGTAYGYTF	TGCGCCAGCAGCCAAACTTCCGGGACCGCCTATGGCTACACCTTC
-	-	TRBJ1-1	TRBV4-2	15	CASSQEVRDGLEAFF	TGTGCCAGCAGCCAAGAGGTCCGGGATGGCCTTGAAGCTTTCTTT
TRBD1	-	TRBJ1-2	TRBV29-1	11	CSVVTGGRYTF	TGCAGCGTTGTAACAGGGGGGCGCTACACCTTC
TRBD1	-	TRBJ2-7	TRBV6-1	14	CASRRDRGSNEQYF	TGTGCCAGCAGACGGGACAGGGGGAGCAACGAGCAGTACTTC
-	many	TRBJ1-1	TRBV6-2/TRBV6-3	14	CASSYPQARTEAFF	TGTGCCAGCAGTTACCCACAGGCGCGCACTGAAGCTTTCTTT
-	-	TRBJ1-1	TRBV5-1	15	CASSLGHHPNTEAFF	TGCGCCAGCAGCTTGGGACATCACCCGAACACTGAAGCTTTCTTT
TRBD2	many	TRBJ2-7	TRBV29-1	14	CSVVLYGRDLEQYF	TGCAGCGTTGTCTTGTACGGGAGGGATCTCGAGCAGTACTTC
-	many	TRBJ2-5	TRBV29-1	15	CSVAVTGGVRETQYF	TGCAGCGTTGCGGTTACAGGCGGGGTACGAGAGACCCAGTACTTC